The 30 T cell receptor beta chains presented below share a single source sample, sequenced in a study of STAT5B mutations in CD4+ large granular lymphocyte leukemia. The method was immunoSEQ multiplex PCR; TCRdb's version includes in-frame clones alone and lacks a portion of them. The sample lists some 40,000 clones, roughly 85% occurring once. Sequencing was carried out using CD4+ T cells from blood buffy coats. These TCRs come from a human donor in good health.

This clone has only one observation. The chain employs TRBV7-2 and TRBJ2-1, with D unclear. Trimming left V 3 bases short and J 9 bases short, with 18 bases between. CDR1 is SGHTA, CDR2 FQGNSA, per germline. This CDR3 region has 15 residues. CDR3 DNA sequence: TGTGCCAGCAGCTTCAGCACTGTGCCACGAGGTGAGCAGTTCTTC. Translation: CASSFSTVPRGEQFF.

This clone has only a few counts. The chain joins TRBV28 to TRBJ1-3, with 8 bases matching TRBD1. Trimming at V came to 5 bases and at J to 2 bases, leaving 5 bases not matched to a gene. There are 15 residues in the CDR3. Germline V gene data show CDR1 as MDHEN and CDR2 as SYDVKM. DNA for the CDR3: TGTGCCAGCAGTCCCATACAGGGGGCTGGAAACACCATATATTTT. Translated, it gives CASSPIQGAGNTIYF.

The chain employs TRBV5-1 and TRBJ2-7; the match to TRBD1 covers 10 bases. Germline-derived CDR1 and CDR2 are SGHRS and YFSETQ. The J segment lost 3 bases and the V segment lost 6 bases, leaving 3 bases of the junction unmatched. CDR3 length equals 13 residues. CDR3 nucleotides: TGCGCCAGCACCCGGACAGGGGGCTACGAGCAGTACTTC. This gives the protein CASTRTGGYEQYF. The whole variable domain, remainder taken from reference TRBV5-1 and TRBJ2-7, is KAGVTQTPRYLIKTRGQQVTLSCSPISGHRSVSWYQQTPGQGLQFLFEYFSETQRNKGNFPGRFSGRQFSNSRSEMNVSTLELGDSALYLCASTRTGGYEQYFGPGTRLTVT.

V usage is TRBV27 and J usage is TRBJ2-5, with 9 positions matching TRBD1. This CDR3 has 16 residues. Germline lookup yields CDR1 MNHEY and CDR2 SMNVEV (reference sequence). V trimming: 5 bases; J trimming: 6 bases; junction bases outside the gene matches: 13. The CDR3, as DNA: TGTGCCAGCAGTCGCGGGCCGGGACAGGGAGGTAAGACCCAGTACTTC. It is translated as CASSRGPGQGGKTQYF.

The chain couples TRBV4-3 to TRBJ1-2; 7 bases fit TRBD1. This CDR3 has 15 residues. The V gene's germline CDR1 is LGHNA and CDR2 YSLEER. V shed 4 bases and J 4 bases; nucleotides not matched to a gene: 9. The CDR3 region has the DNA TGCGCCAGCAGCCGAAACCGGGACAGTCTCTATGGCTACACCTTC. Protein sequence: CASSRNRDSLYGYTF.

This sequence joins TRBV7-2 and TRBJ1-1, with a tentative D call TRBD1 (5 bases). The ends were cut back, 5 bases at V and 4 bases at J, with 8 bases in the middle. The CDR3 runs to 12 residues. Germline CDR1 SGHTA, CDR2 FQGNSA. The CDR3 is CASSEGFTEAFF. The CDR3 region has the DNA TGTGCCAGCAGCGAGGGGTTCACTGAAGCTTTCTTT.

This clone was observed a handful of times. Other DNA sequences in the sample encode the same CDR3. The J gene is TRBJ2-2, the V gene TRBV9; D is unresolved. The CDR3 spans 14 residues. The V gene lost 0 bases and the J gene lost 5 bases, with 8 bases spanning the gap. The germline V gene has CDR1 SGDLS and CDR2 YYNGEE. CDR3 DNA sequence: TGTGCCAGCAGCGTAGCTGGTCCAACCGGGGAGCTGTTTTTT. Amino acids: CASSVAGPTGELFF.

The gene calls are TRBV5-6 and TRBJ2-5, with D possibly matching TRBD2 (6 bases). The CDR3 sequence is 14 residues long. Trimming pared 2 bases from V and 3 bases from J, leaving 11 bases between. CDR1 SGHDT and CDR2 YYEEEE come from the germline V gene. The CDR3 sequence is CASSFYSGKETQYF. In nucleotides, the CDR3 is TGTGCCAGCAGCTTCTATAGCGGAAAAGAGACCCAGTACTTC.

This chain uses TRBV13 with TRBJ2-2; the match to TRBD1 covers 10 bases. J was trimmed by 0 bases and V by 5 bases; bases with no gene match: 6. The CDR3 loop spans 17 amino acids. In germline, CDR1 is PRHDT, CDR2 FYEKMQ (reference sequence). CDR3 sequence: CASSDDRGLANTGELFF. The CDR3, as DNA: TGTGCCAGCAGCGACGACAGGGGGCTTGCGAACACCGGGGAGCTGTTTTTT.

V gene TRBV6-1 combines with J gene TRBJ2-2, with TRBD1 matching over 7 bases. Trimming at V came to 5 bases and at J to 6 bases, leaving 9 bases not matched to a gene. The CDR3 covers 15 residues. Germline CDR1 is MNHNS and CDR2 is SASEGT. The CDR3 DNA reads as TGTGCCAGCAGTTCCACGACAGGGCAGTCCGGGGAGCTGTTTTTT. Its protein is CASSSTTGQSGELFF.

The V and J genes are TRBV6-5 and TRBJ2-7; D gene unclear. This CDR3 contains 14 residues. Germline values: CDR1 MNHEY, CDR2 SVGAGI. V lost 0 bases, J lost 3 bases, and 9 bases lay in between. CDR3: CASSYSSAGYEQYF. The DNA for the CDR3 is TGTGCCAGCAGTTACTCGTCAGCCGGCTACGAGCAGTACTTC.

This sequence joins TRBV9 and TRBJ1-2, with 7 positions matching TRBD1. The CDR3 spans 14 residues. Losses at the gene ends were 0 bases for V and 6 bases for J; bases not matched to a gene: 5. Germline CDR1 and CDR2: SGDLS and YYNGEE. Here the CDR3 reads CASSVARTGNGYTF. CDR3 DNA sequence: TGTGCCAGCAGCGTAGCTAGGACAGGCAATGGCTACACCTTC.

The CDR3 coding sequence is TGTGCCAGCAGCTTAGCTGGGGGAGCGTTCTCCGGGACAGGGGGCACTGAAGCTTTCTTT. It is translated as CASSLAGGAFSGTGGTEAFF. This chain links TRBV7-2 with TRBJ1-1, with 11 bases identical to TRBD1. The CDR3 length is 20 residues. Germline V lookup: CDR1 SGHTA, CDR2 FQGNSA. J was trimmed by 4 bases and V by 0 bases; bases with no gene match: 16.

This clone has a single count. J is TRBJ2-2 and V is TRBV15; 10 bases fit TRBD2. This CDR3 has 15 residues. The V and J ends lost 1 base and 10 bases, in that order; junction bases with no gene match: 6. Germline CDR1 reads LNHNV; CDR2 reads YYDKDF (reference sequence). DNA of the CDR3: TGTGCCACCAGCAGAGGTCTGCTAGCGGGAGAGGAGCTGTTTTTT. This codes for CATSRGLLAGEELFF.

This clone was observed a handful of times. V and J are TRBV11-2 and TRBJ2-7; 15 nucleotides match TRBD2. This CDR3 region has 16 residues. Germline CDR1 SGHAT, CDR2 FQNNGV. The J segment lost 3 bases and the V segment lost 3 bases, leaving 3 bases of the junction unmatched. CDR3 sequence reads: CASSFGLAGGNYEQYF. The CDR3 region has the DNA TGTGCCAGCAGCTTCGGACTAGCGGGAGGGAACTACGAGCAGTACTTC.

The rearrangement joins TRBV7-8 to TRBJ1-1; the D is unclear. The CDR3 spans 13 residues. The V gene lost 1 base and the J gene lost 6 bases, with 9 bases spanning the gap. Germline-derived CDR1 and CDR2 are SGHVS and FQNEAQ. This CDR3 reads CASSLVPDAEAFF. CDR3 coding DNA: TGTGCCAGCAGCTTAGTGCCAGACGCTGAAGCTTTCTTT.

V is TRBV11-2 and J is TRBJ2-5, with a weak D call TRBD2 (6 bases). The CDR3 length is 13 residues. V dropped 6 bases and J dropped 4 bases, with 12 bases sitting between them. Per the germline V gene, CDR1 is SGHAT and CDR2 is FQNNGV. CDR3 residues: CASSWRGGETQYF. The CDR3 bases are TGTGCCAGCAGTTGGCGGGGAGGAGAGACCCAGTACTTC.

This chain connects TRBV6-5 to TRBJ2-5; TRBD1 aligns across 10 bases. V lost 0 bases, J lost 11 bases, and 9 bases stayed unmatched. Per the germline V gene, CDR1 is MNHEY and CDR2 is SVGAGI. This CDR3 has 15 amino acids. In DNA form, the CDR3 reads TGTGCCAGCAGTTACTCCATGACAGGGGGCTGGGAGCAGTACTTC. Its translation: CASSYSMTGGWEQYF.

The V and J genes are TRBV7-9 and TRBJ2-1, with TRBD2 matching 11 bases. V dropped 1 base and J dropped 4; count of bases not matched to a gene: 0. The CDR3 has 15 amino acids. CDR1 SEHNR and CDR2 FQNEAQ come from the germline V gene (reference sequence). The CDR3: CASSLVAGGYNEQFF. The CDR3 DNA reads as TGTGCCAGCAGCTTAGTAGCGGGGGGGTACAATGAGCAGTTCTTC. Full variable domain (missing parts from reference TRBV7-9 and TRBJ2-1): DTGVSQNPRHKITKRGQNVTFRCDPISEHNRLYWYRQTLGQGPEFLTYFQNEAQLEKSRLLSDRFSAERPKGSFSTLEIQRTEQGDSAMYLCASSLVAGGYNEQFFGPGTRLTVL.

CDR3 protein: CAISEATSGRIYEQYF. In nucleotides, the CDR3 is TGTGCCATCAGTGAGGCGACTAGCGGGAGGATCTACGAGCAGTACTTC. The chain carries TRBV10-3 and TRBJ2-7; 13 bases map to TRBD2. The CDR3 is 16 residues long. After removal of 2 bases from V and 3 bases from J, the junction contained 4 bases not matched to a gene. Germline V gives CDR1 ENHRY, CDR2 SYGVKD.

The CDR3 DNA is TGTGCCATCAGCCCTAGCGGGCGAGCCTACGAGCAGTACTTC. As protein: CAISPSGRAYEQYF. The rearrangement uses TRBV10-3 and TRBJ2-7, with TRBD2 matching 8 bases. Per germline, CDR1 ENHRY and CDR2 SYGVKD. With 6 bases clipped from V and 2 bases from J, the junction kept 6 bases outside the gene matches. CDR3 length: 14 amino acids.

The chain links TRBV27 to TRBJ2-5; TRBD1 agrees at 10 bases. CDR1 and CDR2 from the germline V gene are MNHEY and SMNVEV (reference sequence). The CDR3 loop spans 14 amino acids. V lost 7 bases to trimming and J lost 7 bases; unmatched junction nucleotides: 9. CDR3 region: CASTTGTGVGTQYF. CDR3 nucleotides: TGTGCCAGCACCACCGGGACAGGGGTGGGGACCCAGTACTTC.

This clone has just one count. The chain employs TRBV28 and TRBJ2-2, with TRBD2 matching over 11 bases. The CDR3 runs 16 residues. The trim removed 5 bases at V and 7 bases at J, leaving 9 bases unmatched. From germline, CDR1 is MDHEN and CDR2 SYDVKM. The CDR3 DNA sequence: TGTGCCAGCAGTCCCTTAGCGGGAGGGCAACACGGGGAGCTGTTTTTT. It yields the protein CASSPLAGGQHGELFF.

The chain joins TRBV18 to TRBJ1-3, with D possibly matching TRBD1 (5 bases). This CDR3 is built from 14 residues. Trimming took off 3 bases at V and 8 bases at J, with 14 bases between the two ends. Germline lookup yields CDR1 KGHSH and CDR2 LQKENI. In DNA form, the CDR3 reads TGTGCCAGCTCACCGATCGACAGCGTAGACACCATATATTTT. Protein sequence: CASSPIDSVDTIYF. Using reference TRBV18 and TRBJ1-3 for the parts outside the CDR3, the full variable domain is NAGVMQNPRHLVRRRGQEARLRCSPMKGHSHVYWYRQLPEEGLKFMVYLQKENIIDESGMPKERFSAEFPKEGPSILRIQQVVRGDSAAYFCASSPIDSVDTIYFGEGSWLTVV.

CDR3 in DNA: TGTGCCTGGAGGGGGAGGGGCGGTGAGCAGTTCTTC. The encoded protein is CAWRGRGGEQFF. The genes are TRBV30 and TRBJ2-1; TRBD2 matches at 7 bases. Germline loops: CDR1 GTSNPN, CDR2 SVGIG (reference sequence). After removal of 3 bases from V and 9 bases from J, the junction contained 5 bases not matched to a gene. The CDR3 totals 12 residues.

The rearrangement uses TRBV7-6 and TRBJ2-7, with TRBD1 as a possible D gene (5 bases). Per the germline V gene, CDR1 is SGHVS and CDR2 is FNYEAQ. V was cut by 5 bases and J by 4 bases, with 12 bases left in between. CDR3 length: 13 residues. CDR3 in amino acids: CASSGAGGYEQYF. Here the CDR3 DNA reads TGTGCCAGCAGCGGGGCAGGTGGTTACGAGCAGTACTTC.

The V and J genes are TRBV9 and TRBJ1-5, with a tentative D call TRBD1 (5 bases). The V gene lost 2 bases and the J gene lost 4 bases, with 13 bases spanning the gap. CDR3 length equals 15 residues. Germline V gene lookup returns CDR1 SGDLS and CDR2 YYNGEE. The CDR3 sequence is CASSVQGGRNQPQHF. The CDR3 DNA is TGTGCCAGCAGCGTTCAGGGTGGCAGGAATCAGCCCCAGCATTTT.

The sample holds a few counts of this clone. The chain couples TRBV5-1 to TRBJ1-1, with 12 bases fitting TRBD1. Germline CDR1 SGHRS, CDR2 YFSETQ. After removal of 4 bases from V and 4 bases from J, the junction contained 8 bases not matched to a gene. The CDR3 totals 16 residues. The CDR3 nucleotides read TGCGCCAGCAGCGGCGGGACAGGGGGCGAGGGCACTGAAGCTTTCTTT. It specifies CASSGGTGGEGTEAFF.

The V and J genes are TRBV7-3 and TRBJ2-1, with D unresolved. The V gene's germline CDR1 is SGHTA and CDR2 FQGTGA. This CDR3 has 16 residues. Trimming stripped 2 bases from V and 7 bases from J, with 18 bases between. CDR3 nucleotides: TGTGCCAGCAGCTTAGGTGGCGGCCCGAGCTGGAATGAGCAGTTCTTC. Translated, it gives CASSLGGGPSWNEQFF.

The chain carries TRBV6-4 and TRBJ1-1; D unresolved. V was shortened by 4 bases and J by 5 bases, with 11 bases between the two germline ends. CDR1 is MRHNA, CDR2 SNTAGT, per germline. CDR3 length: 13 amino acids. DNA of the CDR3: TGTGCCAGCAGTGTCTCCCAGCAAACTGAAGCTTTCTTT. It translates to CASSVSQQTEAFF.